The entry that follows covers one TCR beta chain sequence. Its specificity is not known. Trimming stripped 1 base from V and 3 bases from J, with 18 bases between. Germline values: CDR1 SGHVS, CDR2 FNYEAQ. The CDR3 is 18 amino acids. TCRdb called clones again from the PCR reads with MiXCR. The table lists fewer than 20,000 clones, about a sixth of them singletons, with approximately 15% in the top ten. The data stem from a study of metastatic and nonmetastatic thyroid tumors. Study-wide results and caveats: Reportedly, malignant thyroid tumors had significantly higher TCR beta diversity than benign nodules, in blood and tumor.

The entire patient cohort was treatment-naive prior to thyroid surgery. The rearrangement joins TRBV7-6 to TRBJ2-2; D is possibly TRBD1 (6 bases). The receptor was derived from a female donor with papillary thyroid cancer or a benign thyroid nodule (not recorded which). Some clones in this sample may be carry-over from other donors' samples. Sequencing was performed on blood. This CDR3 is CASSLEAPTGYHTGELFF. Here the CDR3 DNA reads TGTGCCAGCAGCTTAGAGGCCCCTACAGGGTACCACACCGGGGAGCTGTTTTTT.